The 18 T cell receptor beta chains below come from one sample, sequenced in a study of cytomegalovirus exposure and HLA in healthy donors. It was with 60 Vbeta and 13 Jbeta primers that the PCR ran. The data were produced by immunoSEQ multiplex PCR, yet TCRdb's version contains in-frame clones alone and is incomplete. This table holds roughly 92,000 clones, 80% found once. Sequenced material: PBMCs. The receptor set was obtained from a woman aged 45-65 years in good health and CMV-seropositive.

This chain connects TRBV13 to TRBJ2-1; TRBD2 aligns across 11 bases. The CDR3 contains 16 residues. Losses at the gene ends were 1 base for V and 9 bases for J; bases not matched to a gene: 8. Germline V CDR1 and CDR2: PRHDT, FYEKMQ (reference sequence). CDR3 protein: CASSLVAGGLRGEQFF. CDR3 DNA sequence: TGTGCCAGCAGCTTAGTAGCGGGAGGGCTCAGGGGTGAGCAGTTCTTC. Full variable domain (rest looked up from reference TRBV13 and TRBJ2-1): AAGVIQSPRHLIKEKRETATLKCYPIPRHDTVYWYQQGPGQDPQFLISFYEKMQSDKGSIPDRFSAQQFSDYHSELNMSSLELGDSALYFCASSLVAGGLRGEQFFGPGTRLTVL.

The CDR3 DNA reads TGTGCCAGCACCCCCGGGGGGAATGAGCAGTTCTTC. Translating it yields CASTPGGNEQFF. This rearrangement joins TRBV5-4 to TRBJ2-1, with 7 bases aligning to TRBD2. Trimming removed 6 bases from V and 7 bases from J; junction bases left unmatched: 4. The length of the CDR3 is 12 residues. Germline V gives CDR1 SGHNT, CDR2 YYREEE (reference sequence).

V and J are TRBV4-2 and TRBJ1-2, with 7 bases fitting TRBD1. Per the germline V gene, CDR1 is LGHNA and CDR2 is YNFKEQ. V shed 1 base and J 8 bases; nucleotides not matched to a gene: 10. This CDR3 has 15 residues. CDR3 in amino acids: CASSQGALNRGGYTF. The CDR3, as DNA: TGTGCCAGCAGCCAAGGGGCCCTTAACAGGGGAGGCTACACCTTC.

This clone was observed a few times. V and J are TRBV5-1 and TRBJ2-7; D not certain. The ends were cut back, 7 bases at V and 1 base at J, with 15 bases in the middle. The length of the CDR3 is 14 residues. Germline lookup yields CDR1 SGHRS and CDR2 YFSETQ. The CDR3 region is CASRRWAGSYEQYF. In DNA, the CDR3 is TGCGCCAGCCGCCGTTGGGCAGGTTCCTACGAGCAGTACTTC.

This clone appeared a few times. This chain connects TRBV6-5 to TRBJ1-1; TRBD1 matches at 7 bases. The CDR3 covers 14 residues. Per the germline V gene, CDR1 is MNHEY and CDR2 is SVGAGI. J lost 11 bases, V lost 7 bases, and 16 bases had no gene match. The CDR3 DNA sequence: TGTGCCAGCACGGTCCGACAGGGTTTGACGTGGGCTTTCTTT. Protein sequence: CASTVRQGLTWAFF.

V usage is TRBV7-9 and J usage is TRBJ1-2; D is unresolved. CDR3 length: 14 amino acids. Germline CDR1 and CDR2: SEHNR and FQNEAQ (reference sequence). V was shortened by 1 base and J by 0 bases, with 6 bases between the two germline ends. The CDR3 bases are TGTGCCAGCAGCTTAGTTGGAGCTAACTATGGCTACACCTTC. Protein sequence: CASSLVGANYGYTF. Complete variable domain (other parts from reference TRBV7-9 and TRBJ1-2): DTGVSQNPRHKITKRGQNVTFRCDPISEHNRLYWYRQTLGQGPEFLTYFQNEAQLEKSRLLSDRFSAERPKGSFSTLEIQRTEQGDSAMYLCASSLVGANYGYTFGSGTRLTVV.

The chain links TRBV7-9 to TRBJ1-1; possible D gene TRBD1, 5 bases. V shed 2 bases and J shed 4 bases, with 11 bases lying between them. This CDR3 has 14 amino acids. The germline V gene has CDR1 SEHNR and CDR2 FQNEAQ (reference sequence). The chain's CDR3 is CASSLSRVSTEAFF. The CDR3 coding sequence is TGTGCCAGCAGCTTAAGCAGGGTAAGCACTGAAGCTTTCTTT. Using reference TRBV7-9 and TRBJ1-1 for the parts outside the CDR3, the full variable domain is DTGVSQNPRHKITKRGQNVTFRCDPISEHNRLYWYRQTLGQGPEFLTYFQNEAQLEKSRLLSDRFSAERPKGSFSTLEIQRTEQGDSAMYLCASSLSRVSTEAFFGQGTRLTVV.

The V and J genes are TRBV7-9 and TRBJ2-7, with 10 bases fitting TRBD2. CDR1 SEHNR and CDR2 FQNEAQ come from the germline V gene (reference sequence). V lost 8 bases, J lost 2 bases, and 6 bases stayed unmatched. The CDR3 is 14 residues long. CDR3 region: CASGASGSPYEQYV. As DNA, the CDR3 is TGTGCCAGCGGGGCTAGCGGGAGTCCCTACGAGCAGTACGTC.

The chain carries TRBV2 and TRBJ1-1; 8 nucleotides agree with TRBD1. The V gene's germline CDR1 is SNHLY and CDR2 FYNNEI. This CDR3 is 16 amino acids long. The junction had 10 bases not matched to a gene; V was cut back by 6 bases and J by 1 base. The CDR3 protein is CASSPLPDRANTEAFF. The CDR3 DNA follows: TGTGCCAGCAGCCCGCTGCCGGACAGGGCGAACACTGAAGCTTTCTTT.

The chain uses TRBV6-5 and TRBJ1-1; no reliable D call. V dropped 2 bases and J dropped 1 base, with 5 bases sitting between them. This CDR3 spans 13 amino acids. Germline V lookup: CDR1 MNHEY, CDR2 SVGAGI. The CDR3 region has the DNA TGTGCCAGCAGTTACGAGCCGAACACTGAAGCTTTCTTT. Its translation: CASSYEPNTEAFF.

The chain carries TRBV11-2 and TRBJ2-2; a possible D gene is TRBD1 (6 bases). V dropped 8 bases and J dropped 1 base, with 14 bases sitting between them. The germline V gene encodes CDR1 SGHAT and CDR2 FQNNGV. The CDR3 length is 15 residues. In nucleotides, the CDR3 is TGTGCCAGCGTATCCGGGACACTGAACACCGGGGAGCTGTTTTTT. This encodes CASVSGTLNTGELFF. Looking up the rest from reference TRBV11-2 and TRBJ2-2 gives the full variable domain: EAGVAQSPRYKIIEKRQSVAFWCNPISGHATLYWYQQILGQGPKLLIQFQNNGVVDDSQLPKDRFSAERLKGVDSTLKIQPAKLEDSAVYLCASVSGTLNTGELFFGEGSRLTVL.

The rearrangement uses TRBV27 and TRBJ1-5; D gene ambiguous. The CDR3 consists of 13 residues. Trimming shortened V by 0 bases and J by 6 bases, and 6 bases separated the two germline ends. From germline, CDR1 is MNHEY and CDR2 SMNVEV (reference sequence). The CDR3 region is CASSLSEAQPQHF. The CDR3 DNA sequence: TGTGCCAGCAGTTTATCGGAGGCTCAGCCCCAGCATTTT.

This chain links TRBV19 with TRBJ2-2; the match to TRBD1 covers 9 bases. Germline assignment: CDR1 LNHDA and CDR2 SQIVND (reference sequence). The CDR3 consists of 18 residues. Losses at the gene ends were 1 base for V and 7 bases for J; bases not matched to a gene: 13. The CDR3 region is CASSIAPGTGRRDGELFF. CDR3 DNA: TGTGCCAGTAGTATAGCCCCCGGGACAGGGAGGAGGGACGGGGAGCTGTTTTTT.

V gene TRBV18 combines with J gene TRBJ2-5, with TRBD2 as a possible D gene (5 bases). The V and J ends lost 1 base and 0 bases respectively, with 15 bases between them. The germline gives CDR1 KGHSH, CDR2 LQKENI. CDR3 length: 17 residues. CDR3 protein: CASSPRRLGGYQETQYF. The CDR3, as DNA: TGTGCCAGCTCACCACGACGGCTTGGCGGGTACCAAGAGACCCAGTACTTC.

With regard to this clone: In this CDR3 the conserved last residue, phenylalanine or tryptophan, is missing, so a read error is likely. In nucleotides, the CDR3 is TGTGCCAGCAGCGACCAGGGGGCTAGACGTGGCACTGAAGCTTTCCTT. This codes for CASSDQGARRGTEAFL. The chain has TRBV7-3 and TRBJ1-1; 8 bases agree with TRBD1. Germline V lookup: CDR1 SGHTA, CDR2 FQGTGA. J gave up 4 bases and V 5 bases, and 12 bases lay outside the gene matches. This CDR3 contains 16 residues.

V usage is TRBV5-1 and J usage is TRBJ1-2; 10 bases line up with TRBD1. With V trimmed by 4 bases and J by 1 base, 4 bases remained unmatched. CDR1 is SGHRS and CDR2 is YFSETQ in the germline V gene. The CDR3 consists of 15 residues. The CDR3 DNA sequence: TGCGCCAGCAGCCGGGACAGGGGATTTAACTATGGCTACACCTTC. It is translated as CASSRDRGFNYGYTF. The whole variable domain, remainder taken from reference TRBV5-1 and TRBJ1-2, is KAGVTQTPRYLIKTRGQQVTLSCSPISGHRSVSWYQQTPGQGLQFLFEYFSETQRNKGNFPGRFSGRQFSNSRSEMNVSTLELGDSALYLCASSRDRGFNYGYTFGSGTRLTVV.

CDR3 region: CASSLASGGEDTQYF. The CDR3 nucleotides are TGTGCCAGCAGCTTAGCTAGCGGGGGGGAAGATACGCAGTATTTT. The chain links TRBV7-9 to TRBJ2-3; 11 nucleotides match TRBD2. Germline values: CDR1 SEHNR, CDR2 FQNEAQ (reference sequence). J gave up 5 bases and V 0 bases, and 1 base lay outside the gene matches. CDR3 length: 15 amino acids.

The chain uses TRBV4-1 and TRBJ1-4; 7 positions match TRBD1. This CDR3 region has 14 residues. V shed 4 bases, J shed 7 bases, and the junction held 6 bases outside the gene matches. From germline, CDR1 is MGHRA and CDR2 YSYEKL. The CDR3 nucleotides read TGCGCCAGCAGCCTTGTCGGACAGGCTGAAAAACTGTTTTTT. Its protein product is CASSLVGQAEKLFF.